This TCR beta chain was sequenced in a study of T cells in Graves' hyperthyroidism and ophthalmopathy. As for the study in general: Upon initial diagnosis and before any treatment, peripheral blood was collected. The study, taken as a whole, reports: A model built on 13 V-J features separated ophthalmopathy from stable hyperthyroidism.

Ophthalmopathy cases met thresholds of Clinical Activity Score at least 3, NOSPECS grade at least 4 and duration under 3 months. Diagnostic assessment was based on clinical symptoms, serum thyroxine and TRAb, thyroid ultrasound and orbital computed tomography. CDR1 SGHRS and CDR2 YFSETQ come from the germline V gene. The CDR3 has 14 residues. V lost 4 bases to trimming and J lost 4 bases, with 15 bases between them. About this clonotype itself: Its specificity is not known.

The source material, RNA transcripts, was used to amplify TCR beta CDR3 regions. The HTBI primer set served for first-round RT-PCR of the TCR CDR3. Each CDR3 protein gets one entry after TCRdb re-called the multiplex PCR reads with MiXCR. The sample lists 500,000 to 650,000 distinct CDR3 sequences; 15% to 20% were seen once. Sequencing was done on a sample of blood. This clonotype was sampled from a man in his forties with Graves' ophthalmopathy. J is TRBJ2-7 and V is TRBV5-1, with D possibly being TRBD1 or TRBD2 (6 bases each). CDR3 DNA: TGCGCCAGCAGCATGGGGGGCCCCGGGTACGAGCAGTACTTC. Encoded protein: CASSMGGPGYEQYF.